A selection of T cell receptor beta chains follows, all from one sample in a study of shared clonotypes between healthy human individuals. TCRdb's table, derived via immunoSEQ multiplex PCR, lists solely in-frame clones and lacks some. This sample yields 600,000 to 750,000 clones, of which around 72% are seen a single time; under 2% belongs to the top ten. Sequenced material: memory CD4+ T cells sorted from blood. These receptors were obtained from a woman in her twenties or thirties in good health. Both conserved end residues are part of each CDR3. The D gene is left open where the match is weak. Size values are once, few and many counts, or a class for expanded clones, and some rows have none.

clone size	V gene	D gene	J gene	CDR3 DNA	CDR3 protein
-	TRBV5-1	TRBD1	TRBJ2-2	TGCGCCAGCAGTCTGGAAAGGGGGCTTTCCGGGGAGCTGTTTTTT	CASSLERGLSGELFF
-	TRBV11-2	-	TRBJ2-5	TGTGCCAGCAGCTTAACAGGGGAGACCCAGTACTTC	CASSLTGETQYF
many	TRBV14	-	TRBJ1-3	TGTGCCAGCAGCCCGAACAGGGGAAACACCATATATTTT	CASSPNRGNTIYF
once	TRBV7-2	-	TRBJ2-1	TGTGCCAGCAGCTTAGGGGGCGCGGACTACAATGAGCAGTTCTTC	CASSLGGADYNEQFF
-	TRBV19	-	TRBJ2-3	TGTGCCAGTAGTATAGTTTCAGGGGTCCCCCCAGATACGCAGTATTTT	CASSIVSGVPPDTQYF
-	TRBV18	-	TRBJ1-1	TGTGCCAGCTCACTTACAGGGGAAGCTTTCTTT	CASSLTGEAFF
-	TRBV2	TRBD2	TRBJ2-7	TGTGCCAGCCACAAGGGGCTAGCGGGAGACATCCACGAGCAGTACTTC	CASHKGLAGDIHEQYF
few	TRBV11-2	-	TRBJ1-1	TGTGCCAGCAGCTTTGTCAGGGGAGGGATGAACACTGAAGCTTTCTTT	CASSFVRGGMNTEAFF
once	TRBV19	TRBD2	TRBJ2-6	TGTGCCAGTAGTACCGAACTAGCGGGAGGCCTATTTACTGGGGCCAACGTCCTGACTTTC	CASSTELAGGLFTGANVLTF
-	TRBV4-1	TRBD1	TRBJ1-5	TGCGCCAGCAGCGAAAAAGGGACAGTCAATCAGCCCCAGCATTTT	CASSEKGTVNQPQHF
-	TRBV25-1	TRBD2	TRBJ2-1	TGTGCCAGCAGTGGATCTAGCGGGGGGGACAATGAGCAGTTCTTC	CASSGSSGGDNEQFF
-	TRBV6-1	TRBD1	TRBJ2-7	TGTGCCAGCACTGCAGGGGGATTCCCTTACGAGCAGTACTTC	CASTAGGFPYEQYF
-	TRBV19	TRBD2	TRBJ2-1	TGTGCCAGTAGTATTCAGGGTAGCGGGAGGCGGAGTGAGCAGTTCTTC	CASSIQGSGRRSEQFF
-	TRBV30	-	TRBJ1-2	TGTGCCTGGAGTGGTGGCTGGGGCGCGGGCTATGGCTACACCTTC	CAWSGGWGAGYGYTF
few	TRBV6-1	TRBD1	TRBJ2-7	TGTGCCAGCCGGGAAGAAGGACAGGGGGTTTTCCACGAGCAGTACTTC	CASREEGQGVFHEQYF
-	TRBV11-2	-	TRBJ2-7	TGTGCCAGCAGCCCTCAGCGCGACTCCTACGAGCAGTACTTC	CASSPQRDSYEQYF
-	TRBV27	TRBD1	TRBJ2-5	TGTGCCAGCAGTTCCGGGACAGGGGGCGCGGAGACCCAGTACTTC	CASSSGTGGAETQYF
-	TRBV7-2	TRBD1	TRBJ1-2	TGTGCCAGCAGCCCACGGGACAGGTACTCTGGCTACACCTTC	CASSPRDRYSGYTF
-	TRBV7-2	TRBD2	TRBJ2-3	TGTGCCAGCACCAAATGGACTAGCCAAGCGACAGATACGCAGTATTTT	CASTKWTSQATDTQYF
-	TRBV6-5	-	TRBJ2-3	TGTGCCAGCAGCCCAAAGTCGGGCACAGATACGCAGTATTTT	CASSPKSGTDTQYF
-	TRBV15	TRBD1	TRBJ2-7	TGTGCCACCTCCGGCAGGGGGTCTTCCAGCGAGCAGTACTTC	CATSGRGSSSEQYF
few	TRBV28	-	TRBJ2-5	TGTGCCAGCAGTCTCGGGACGGATCCTATCTACTTC	CASSLGTDPIYF
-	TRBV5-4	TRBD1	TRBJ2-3	TGTGCCAGCACCGGACAGGGCCTAAATACGCAGTATTTT	CASTGQGLNTQYF
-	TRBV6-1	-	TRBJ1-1	TGTGCCAGCAGGATCCAGGGCGAGGGGATAACTGAAGCTTTCTTT	CASRIQGEGITEAFF
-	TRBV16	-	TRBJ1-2	TGTGCCAGCAGCCAATATTATGGCTACACCTTC	CASSQYYGYTF
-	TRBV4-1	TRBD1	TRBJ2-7	TGCGCCAGCAGCCAGGAAGGCCCTCTCAGACAGGGGGCCCGCTTAGGGCAGTACTTC	CASSQEGPLRQGARLGQYF
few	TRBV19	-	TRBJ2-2	TGTGCCAGTGCCGGGACGTCGAACACCGGGGAGCTGTTTTTT	CASAGTSNTGELFF
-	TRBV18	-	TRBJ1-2	TGTGCCAGCGGGAGGGGTGCTAACTATGGCTACACCTTC	CASGRGANYGYTF
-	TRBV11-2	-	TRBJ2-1	TGTGCCAGCAGCCTTACGTTCGACCCGGGTAATGAGCAGTTCTTC	CASSLTFDPGNEQFF
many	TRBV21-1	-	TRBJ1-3	TGTGCCAGTCCGGGGAGTACGGGAAACACCATATATTTT	CASPGSTGNTIYF
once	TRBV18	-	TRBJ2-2	TGTGCCAGCTCACCATTTGGGGGAGCCCTCAACACCGGGGAGCTGTTTTTT	CASSPFGGALNTGELFF
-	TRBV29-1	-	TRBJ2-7	TGCAGCGTTGGGACGGCCTACGAGCAGTACTTC	CSVGTAYEQYF
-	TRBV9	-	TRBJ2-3	TGTGCCAGCAGCGCCCAGGGTCCAGATACGCAGTATTTT	CASSAQGPDTQYF
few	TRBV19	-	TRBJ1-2	TGTGCCAGTAGTATTCCCACAGGGAACTATGGCTACACCTTC	CASSIPTGNYGYTF
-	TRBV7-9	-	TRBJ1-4	TGTGCCAGCAGCTTCAAATCGGCCCTCGGCGGGGAAAAACTGTTTTTT	CASSFKSALGGEKLFF
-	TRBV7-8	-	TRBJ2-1	TGTGCCAGCAGCTTCCGGGACGGATACTACAATGAGCAGTTCTTC	CASSFRDGYYNEQFF
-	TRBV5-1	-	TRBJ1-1	TGCGCCAGCAGGTTGCAGCAGGGCGGTGAAGCTTTCTTT	CASRLQQGGEAFF
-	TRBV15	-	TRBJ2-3	TGTGCCACCAGCAGAGATTCTGCCGCAGATACGCAGTATTTT	CATSRDSAADTQYF
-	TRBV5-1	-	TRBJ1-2	TGCGCCAGCTTCAACGTCCCCTCGGATGGCTACACCTTC	CASFNVPSDGYTF
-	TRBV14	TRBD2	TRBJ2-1	TGTGCCAGCAGCCCCCCCGGACTAGCGGGAGGGTTACCGCAGTTCTTC	CASSPPGLAGGLPQFF
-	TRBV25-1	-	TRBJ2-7	TGTGCCAGCAGTGTCTCGGGGAGGGGGCTACACGAGCAGTACTTC	CASSVSGRGLHEQYF
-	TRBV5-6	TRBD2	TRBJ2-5	TGTGCCAGCACCAAACCTGGGAGGGCCCCCCAAGAGACCCAGTACTTC	CASTKPGRAPQETQYF
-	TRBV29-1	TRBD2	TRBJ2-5	TGCAGCGTTGAACCAGCGGGAGGGGAGACCCAGTACTTC	CSVEPAGGETQYF
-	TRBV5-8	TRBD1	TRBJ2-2	TGTGCCAGCAGCGGGGACAGGGGTCGAGGGGAGCTGTTTTTT	CASSGDRGRGELFF
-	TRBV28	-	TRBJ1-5	TGTGCCAGCAGTTGGGAAGGGGGCAATCAGCCCCAGCATTTT	CASSWEGGNQPQHF
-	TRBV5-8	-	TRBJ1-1	TGTGCCAGCAGCTGGGGGGATCCAGCGGACACTGAAGCTTTCTTT	CASSWGDPADTEAFF
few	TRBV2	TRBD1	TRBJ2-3	TGTGCCAGCAAGGGACAGCACACAGATACGCAGTATTTT	CASKGQHTDTQYF
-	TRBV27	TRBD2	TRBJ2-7	TGTGCCAGCAGTCGGACTAGCCACTCCTACGAGCAGTACTTC	CASSRTSHSYEQYF
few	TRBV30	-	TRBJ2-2	TGTGCCTGGAGTGTAGGGGGGTACACCGGGGAGCTGTTTTTT	CAWSVGGYTGELFF
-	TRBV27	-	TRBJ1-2	TGTGCCAGCAGTTTTTCAGGGGTCGGCTACACCTTC	CASSFSGVGYTF
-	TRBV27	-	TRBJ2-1	TGTGCCAGCAGTCTCAACCGCCCAGCATCCTACAATGAGCAGTTCTTC	CASSLNRPASYNEQFF